These 18 T cell receptor beta chains originate from one sample sequenced in a study of shared clonotypes between healthy human individuals. CD8 cells classed as naive were CD45RO-negative and positively selected for CCR7, excluding terminally differentiated effector memory CD45RA+ cells. The method was immunoSEQ multiplex PCR; TCRdb's version includes in-frame clones alone and lacks a portion of them. In the table there are a few million clones, 93% of which are singletons. Sequencing was performed on naive CD8+ T cells from PBMCs. These TCRs come from a young man in good health. Some clones in this sample may be carry-over from other donors' samples.

This clone was seen a single time. This sequence joins TRBV4-2 and TRBJ2-1; 9 bases match TRBD2. After removal of 1 base from V and 8 bases from J, the junction contained 9 bases not matched to a gene. Per germline, CDR1 LGHNA and CDR2 YNFKEQ. CDR3 length equals 16 residues. The CDR3 reads CASSQGGGRANYEQFF. The CDR3 region has the DNA TGTGCCAGCAGCCAAGGGGGCGGGAGGGCCAATTATGAGCAGTTCTTC.

The V call is TRBV5-4, the J call TRBJ2-1; D unresolved. The CDR3 is 16 residues long. The ends were cut back, 0 bases at V and 2 bases at J, with 12 bases in the middle. CDR1 SGHNT and CDR2 YYREEE come from the germline V gene (reference sequence). CDR3 amino acids: CASSLAARATYNEQFF. In nucleotides, the CDR3 is TGTGCCAGCAGCTTGGCCGCGCGAGCGACCTACAATGAGCAGTTCTTC.

The genes are TRBV6-1 and TRBJ1-5, with 7 positions matching TRBD1. The V segment lost 2 bases and the J segment 3 bases; nucleotides outside the gene matches: 7. From germline, CDR1 is MNHNS and CDR2 SASEGT. CDR3 length: 16 residues. Here the CDR3 reads CASSERLGTVNQPQHF. In DNA, the CDR3 is TGTGCCAGCAGTGAAAGGCTGGGGACAGTCAATCAGCCCCAGCATTTT.

The V and J genes are TRBV11-2 and TRBJ2-2; 8 bases align to TRBD2. The CDR3 consists of 16 residues. The germline V gene has CDR1 SGHAT and CDR2 FQNNGV. Trimming at V came to 2 bases and at J to 0 bases, leaving 2 bases not matched to a gene. The chain's CDR3 is CASSLIAGSNTGELFF. CDR3 DNA: TGTGCCAGCAGCTTAATAGCGGGATCGAACACCGGGGAGCTGTTTTTT.

This clone appeared a single time. This chain links TRBV7-3 with TRBJ2-5; perhaps TRBD2 as D (5 bases). Germline V CDR1 and CDR2: SGHTA, FQGTGA. The CDR3 consists of 13 residues. Trimming cost V 5 bases and J 5 bases, with 12 bases left between them. The chain's CDR3 is CASSQTPGETQYF. The CDR3 DNA follows: TGTGCCAGCAGCCAGACACCGGGGGAGACCCAGTACTTC.

Worth noting for this clone: The sample holds other DNA sequences that translate to the same CDR3. V is TRBV9 and J is TRBJ2-7; D not certain. V was shortened by 2 bases and J by 6 bases, with 9 bases between the two germline ends. Germline CDR1 is SGDLS and CDR2 is YYNGEE. The length of the CDR3 is 12 residues. Here the CDR3 DNA reads TGTGCCAGCAGCGTCGCCCGTGGCGAGCAGTACTTC. This codes for CASSVARGEQYF. The full variable domain, completed using reference TRBV9 and TRBJ2-7, is DSGVTQTPKHLITATGQRVTLRCSPRSGDLSVYWYQQSLDQGLQFLIQYYNGEERAKGNILERFSAQQFPDLHSELNLSSLELGDSALYFCASSVARGEQYFGPGTRLTVT.

J is TRBJ2-3 and V is TRBV7-9; perhaps TRBD2 as D (6 bases). The CDR3 length is 13 residues. CDR1 and CDR2 from the germline V gene are SEHNR and FQNEAQ (reference sequence). Trimming removed 1 base from V and 9 bases from J, with 11 bases in between. The CDR3 DNA is TGTGCCAGCAGCTTAGTGGACTACAGGACGCAGTATTTT. Residues: CASSLVDYRTQYF.

The rearrangement uses TRBV7-9 and TRBJ1-4; D not certain. V lost 2 bases and J lost 4, with 5 bases in between. The CDR3 contains 13 residues. Germline values: CDR1 SEHNR, CDR2 FQNEAQ (reference sequence). The DNA of the CDR3 is TGTGCCAGCAGCTTACGCAGTAATGAAAAACTGTTTTTT. This encodes CASSLRSNEKLFF.

Note on this clone: Other nucleotide sequences in the sample specify the same CDR3. The CDR3 DNA follows: TGTGCCAGCAGTCCCCGGCTCTCTGGGGCCAACGTCCTGACTTTC. Translating it yields CASSPRLSGANVLTF. The rearrangement joins TRBV27 to TRBJ2-6; the D is unclear. The CDR3 runs to 15 residues. CDR1 and CDR2 (germline): MNHEY, SMNVEV (reference sequence). Between the trimmed V and J ends, which lost 5 bases and 0 bases, there was a span of 8 bases.

V usage is TRBV19 and J usage is TRBJ2-2; TRBD2 might be the D (5 bases). The germline gives CDR1 LNHDA, CDR2 SQIVND (reference sequence). Trimming shortened V by 3 bases and J by 7 bases, and 15 bases separated the two germline ends. This CDR3 spans 15 amino acids. Written as DNA, the CDR3 is TGTGCCAGTAGTATGGTGGAGCTAGCCGTCGGGGAGCTGTTTTTT. This codes for CASSMVELAVGELFF.

This chain connects TRBV7-2 to TRBJ2-1, with a possible D match to TRBD1 (5 bases). Germline V gene sequence: CDR1 SGHTA, CDR2 FQGNSA. The ends were cut back, 1 base at V and 1 base at J, with 11 bases in the middle. The length of the CDR3 is 16 residues. The CDR3 nucleotides are TGTGCCAGCAGCTTAGACTCCGACAGTTCCTACAATGAGCAGTTCTTC. Amino acids: CASSLDSDSSYNEQFF.

In nucleotides, the CDR3 is TGTGCCAGCAGCTTAGCTGGCATGACTTTCTTT. It yields the protein CASSLAGMTFF. The gene calls are TRBV5-5 and TRBJ1-1; no clear D gene. This CDR3 comprises 11 residues. The germline V gene has CDR1 SGHKS and CDR2 YYEKEE (reference sequence). Trimming cost V 2 bases and J 12 bases, with 11 bases left between them.

About this clone itself: This sample also contains other DNA sequences that code for the same CDR3. This chain links TRBV7-9 with TRBJ2-5; D possibly corresponds to TRBD2 (6 bases). Germline assignment: CDR1 SEHNR and CDR2 FQNEAQ (reference sequence). Trimming stripped 1 base from V and 2 bases from J, with 8 bases between. The CDR3 has 14 amino acids. DNA of the CDR3: TGTGCCAGCAGCTTAGGGGACTCTCAAGAGACCCAGTACTTC. Amino acid sequence: CASSLGDSQETQYF.

V is TRBV5-1 and J is TRBJ1-1, with 10 bases aligning to TRBD1. The length of the CDR3 is 16 residues. The V gene's germline CDR1 is SGHRS and CDR2 YFSETQ. V shed 5 bases and J 5 bases; nucleotides not matched to a gene: 12. The CDR3 region is CASSYPPGQGNTEAFF. DNA of the CDR3: TGCGCCAGCAGTTATCCCCCGGGACAGGGGAATACTGAAGCTTTCTTT.

The chain uses TRBV15 and TRBJ2-3, with TRBD1 identical over 7 bases. The length of the CDR3 is 13 residues. The V gene end was trimmed by 8 bases and the J gene end by 6 bases; junction bases not matched to a gene: 8. Germline loops: CDR1 LNHNV, CDR2 YYDKDF (reference sequence). The CDR3 region has the DNA TGTGCCACCGATACAGGGGCCGGGGATACGCAGTATTTT. It specifies CATDTGAGDTQYF. The full variable domain, its missing parts supplied by reference TRBV15 and TRBJ2-3, is DAMVIQNPRYQVTQFGKPVTLSCSQTLNHNVMYWYQQKSSQAPKLLFHYYDKDFNNEADTPDNFQSRRPNTSFCFLDIRSPGLGDTAMYLCATDTGAGDTQYFGPGTRLTVL.

The chain carries TRBV27 and TRBJ1-1; no clear D gene. The germline V and J ends were trimmed by 1 base and 1 base, with 16 bases remaining between them. The CDR3 contains 17 residues. Germline V gene lookup returns CDR1 MNHEY and CDR2 SMNVEV (reference sequence). The CDR3 sequence is CASSLLWTVKPNTEAFF. The DNA of the CDR3 is TGTGCCAGCAGTTTATTATGGACGGTGAAACCGAACACTGAAGCTTTCTTT.

CDR3 in DNA: TGTGCCAGCAGCTTAGAGGGTCAGGGGGATGAAAAACTGTTTTTT. Its translation is CASSLEGQGDEKLFF. V gene TRBV11-2 combines with J gene TRBJ1-4; 7 bases agree with TRBD1. This CDR3 contains 15 residues. V lost 0 bases and J lost 6; bases outside the gene matches: 4. Germline-derived CDR1 and CDR2 are SGHAT and FQNNGV.

This chain links TRBV6-5 with TRBJ2-1; 11 nucleotides line up with TRBD1. J was trimmed by 5 bases and V by 6 bases; bases with no gene match: 6. Germline-derived CDR1 and CDR2 are MNHEY and SVGAGI. The CDR3 is 15 amino acids. CDR3 DNA: TGTGCCAGCAGAGCCGGGACAGGGGGGAACAATGAGCAGTTCTTC. This codes for CASRAGTGGNNEQFF.